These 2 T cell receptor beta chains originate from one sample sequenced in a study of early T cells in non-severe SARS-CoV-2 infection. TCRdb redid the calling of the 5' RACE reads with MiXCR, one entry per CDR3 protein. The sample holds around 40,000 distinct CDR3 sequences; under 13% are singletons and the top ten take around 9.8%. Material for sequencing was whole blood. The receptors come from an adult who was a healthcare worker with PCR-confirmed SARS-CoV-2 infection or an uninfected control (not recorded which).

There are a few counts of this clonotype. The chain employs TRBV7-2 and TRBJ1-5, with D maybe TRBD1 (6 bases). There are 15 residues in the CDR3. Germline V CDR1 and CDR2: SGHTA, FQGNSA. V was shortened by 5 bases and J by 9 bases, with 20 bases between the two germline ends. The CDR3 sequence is CASSQSDRGLGPQHF. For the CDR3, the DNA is TGTGCCAGCAGCCAATCTGATAGGGGGTTGGGGCCCCAGCATTTT.

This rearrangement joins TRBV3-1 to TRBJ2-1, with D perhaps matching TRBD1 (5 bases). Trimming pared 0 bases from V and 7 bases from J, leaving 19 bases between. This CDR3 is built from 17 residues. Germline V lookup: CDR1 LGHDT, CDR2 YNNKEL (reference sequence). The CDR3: CASSQEEAPRVGNEQFF. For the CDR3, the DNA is TGTGCCAGCAGCCAAGAAGAGGCGCCCAGGGTAGGGAATGAGCAGTTCTTC.